This T cell receptor (beta chain) was observed in a study of CXCR3-negative and CXCR3-positive naive CD8 T cells. The study's findings and limits: CXCR3 levels fell partly with cryopreservation; most assays relied on fresh PBMCs. The study found that naive CXCR3-negative and CXCR3-positive cells shared TRBV-TRBJ usage, while memory cells differed. CXCR3-expressing naive cells carried TRB CDR3s more hydrophobic than those of CXCR3-negative naive cells. Relative to memory CD8+ cells, whose diversity was much lower, both naive subsets had comparably high diversity.

Regarding this clonotype: The antigen remains undetermined.

CD45RO-CCR7+CD27+CD95- cells counted as naive CD8+ T cells. The TRB libraries of cDNA were built by UMI-labeled 5' RACE. TCRdb reanalyzed the 5' RACE reads, giving one entry per CDR3 protein sequence and no DNA. The listing contains some 130,000 distinct CDR3 sequences. This sequence was found in a human donor in good health. Some clones in this sample may be carry-over from other donors' samples. Sequenced: naive CXCR3+ CD8+ T cells from blood. As to subset: CD45RO-CCR7+CD27+CD95- naive CD8+ T cells expressing CXCR3 (TNR3+).

The CDR3: CASSLFGLGSGRRLDYEQYF. The V gene is TRBV7-9, the J gene TRBJ2-7; the TCRdb D gene call, TRBD2, has no DNA to confirm it. CDR1 and CDR2 from the germline V gene are SEHNR and FQNEAQ (reference sequence). The CDR3 is made up of 20 amino acids.